The 30 T cell receptor beta chains below were found in one sample sequenced in a study of blood T cell repertoires in COVID-19. Repertoires were generated with immunoSEQ multiplex PCR, while TCRdb's copy carries only in-frame clones and drops some. This sample has roughly 290,000 clones, with approximately 85% found just once. The sample was PBMCs or T cells enriched from blood (not recorded which). The receptors come from a man aged 25-40 years who had recovered from COVID-19.

CDR3 sequence (DNA): TGTGCCAGCTCACCGACAGGGGGTGGCAACACTGAAGCTTTCTTT. Its translation is CASSPTGGGNTEAFF. The chain couples TRBV18 to TRBJ1-1; TRBD1 agrees at 9 bases. Germline-derived CDR1 and CDR2 are KGHSH and LQKENI. The CDR3 runs to 15 residues. The V gene end was trimmed by 3 bases and the J gene end by 2 bases; junction bases not matched to a gene: 4.

The rearrangement joins TRBV30 to TRBJ2-3; TRBD2 aligns across 9 bases. The CDR3 length is 14 residues. CDR1 is GTSNPN and CDR2 is SVGIG in the germline V gene (reference sequence). With 3 bases clipped from V and 1 base from J, the junction kept 2 bases outside the gene matches. DNA for the CDR3: TGTGCCTGGAGAGAGCGGGGGGGCACAGATACGCAGTATTTT. Translating gives CAWRERGGTDTQYF.

V is TRBV5-5 and J is TRBJ2-7; 11 bases match TRBD1. The germline CDR1 and CDR2 sequences are SGHKS and YYEKEE (reference sequence). V lost 4 bases, J lost 8 bases, and 11 bases stayed unmatched. CDR3 length: 15 residues. CDR3 amino acids: CASSRGGTGGDQQYF. In DNA, the CDR3 is TGTGCCAGCAGCCGCGGAGGGACAGGGGGTGATCAGCAGTACTTC.

The chain couples TRBV10-2 to TRBJ1-2; D is perhaps TRBD1 (5 bases). From germline, CDR1 is WSHSY and CDR2 SAAADI. The CDR3 is made up of 13 amino acids. Trimming removed 8 bases at V and 4 bases at J, with 14 bases between. The CDR3 reads CASGAQALYGYTF. The CDR3 DNA sequence: TGCGCCAGCGGAGCACAGGCACTCTATGGCTACACCTTC.

This clone appeared a single time. The chain joins TRBV5-1 to TRBJ2-7, with unresolved D. Germline CDR1 SGHRS, CDR2 YFSETQ. This CDR3 has 14 residues. V was cut by 6 bases and J by 5 bases, with 18 bases left in between. CDR3 DNA: TGCGCCAGCACCCCGTCAGGTTGGTCAGACGAGCAGTACTTC. The encoded protein is CASTPSGWSDEQYF.

CDR3 residues: CAWSWGQGGSEKLFF. The DNA for the CDR3 is TGTGCCTGGAGTTGGGGACAGGGAGGAAGTGAAAAACTGTTTTTT. The rearrangement joins TRBV30 to TRBJ1-4, with 9 bases fitting TRBD1. The CDR3 covers 15 residues. CDR1 and CDR2 (germline): GTSNPN, SVGIG (reference sequence). J gave up 7 bases and V 2 bases, and 8 bases lay outside the gene matches. The variable domain in full, with the rest retrieved from reference TRBV30 and TRBJ1-4, is SQTIHQWPATLVQPVGSPLSLECTVEGTSNPNLYWYRQAAGRGLQLLFYSVGIGQISSEVPQNLSASRPQDRQFILSSKKLLLSDSGFYLCAWSWGQGGSEKLFFGSGTQLSVL.

This chain connects TRBV5-4 to TRBJ1-3, with D perhaps matching TRBD1 (6 bases). The CDR3 extends over 14 amino acids. Germline CDR1 and CDR2: SGHNT and YYREEE (reference sequence). V was pared by 4 bases and J by 8 bases, with 16 bases between. The CDR3 DNA follows: TGTGCCAGCAGCGCAGACCAGGGGAGGGACACCATATATTTT. Translation gives CASSADQGRDTIYF.

V gene TRBV28 combines with J gene TRBJ1-5; 7 positions agree with TRBD1. CDR1 and CDR2 from the germline V gene are MDHEN and SYDVKM. With 5 bases clipped from V and 7 bases from J, the junction kept 14 bases outside the gene matches. There are 16 residues in the CDR3. CDR3 DNA sequence: TGTGCCAGCAGTCCACTTCTTGAGGGGGCAAAACAGCCCCAGCATTTT. It codes for CASSPLLEGAKQPQHF.

The CDR3 spells CASSPPGGNLGETQYF. The CDR3 nucleotides read TGTGCCAGCTCACCACCAGGAGGGAATCTCGGGGAGACCCAGTACTTC. This chain connects TRBV18 to TRBJ2-5; possible D gene TRBD2, 6 bases. Germline V gene sequence: CDR1 KGHSH, CDR2 LQKENI. V gave up 0 bases and J gave up 5 bases, with 16 bases separating them. The CDR3 covers 16 residues.

The chain links TRBV6-5 to TRBJ2-2, with 8 nucleotides matching TRBD1. This CDR3 is built from 13 residues. V gave up 8 bases and J gave up 6 bases; unmatched junction bases: 5. Germline V gene data show CDR1 as MNHEY and CDR2 as SVGAGI. The CDR3 is CASRTGRPGELFF. The CDR3 DNA reads as TGTGCCAGCCGGACAGGGCGCCCCGGGGAGCTGTTTTTT.

The rearrangement links TRBV27 to TRBJ1-1, with 12 bases that match TRBD1. Germline CDR1 MNHEY, CDR2 SMNVEV (reference sequence). Losses at the gene ends were 5 bases for V and 6 bases for J; bases not matched to a gene: 10. This CDR3 region has 16 residues. The CDR3 coding sequence is TGTGCCAGCAGTCCGGACCCGGGACAGGGGGCCTCTGAAGCTTTCTTT. Amino acid sequence: CASSPDPGQGASEAFF.

The gene calls are TRBV11-2 and TRBJ2-6, with D perhaps matching TRBD2 (6 bases). Germline V gives CDR1 SGHAT, CDR2 FQNNGV. The CDR3 has 19 amino acids. V lost 3 bases, J lost 2 bases, and 20 bases lay in between. The CDR3 DNA reads TGTGCCAGCAGCTTGACGCTATGGAGGGCAGGGCCTGGGGCCAACGTCCTGACTTTC. This translates into CASSLTLWRAGPGANVLTF.

The chain joins TRBV2 to TRBJ2-7, with TRBD1 identical over 7 bases. Unmatched junction bases numbered 0, after V lost 4 bases and J lost 6 bases. The V gene's germline CDR1 is SNHLY and CDR2 FYNNEI. This CDR3 comprises 11 residues. The CDR3 spells CASSGQGEQYF. CDR3 bases: TGTGCCAGCAGTGGACAGGGCGAGCAGTACTTC.

This chain joins TRBV7-9 and TRBJ1-1; no clear D. V lost 4 bases and J lost 7, with 16 bases in between. The CDR3 totals 14 residues. In germline, CDR1 is SEHNR, CDR2 FQNEAQ (reference sequence). As DNA, the CDR3 is TGTGCCAGCAGCTCATACAGCAGAGTAGATGAAGCTTTCTTT. This codes for CASSSYSRVDEAFF.

The CDR3 spells CASSGGFGSYNEQFF. CDR3 nucleotide sequence: TGTGCCAGCAGCGGGGGGTTTGGGTCCTACAATGAGCAGTTCTTC. The chain is built from TRBV6-2 or TRBV6-3 and TRBJ2-1; 7 bases are shared with TRBD2. This CDR3 spans 15 amino acids. J was trimmed by 1 base and V by 6 bases; bases with no gene match: 6. Germline values: CDR1 MNHEY, CDR2 SVGEGT.

This sequence joins TRBV2 and TRBJ2-7; TRBD1 matches at 10 bases. The CDR3 contains 17 residues. CDR1 and CDR2 (germline): SNHLY, FYNNEI. The junction had 20 bases not matched to a gene; V was cut back by 8 bases and J by 7 bases. The CDR3 DNA follows: TGTGCCAGCCTCATGGGAAAAGACAGGGGGCTTAGGGGGGAGCAGTACTTC. Residues: CASLMGKDRGLRGEQYF.

The chain has TRBV4-1 and TRBJ1-3, with D possibly TRBD1 on 6 matching bases. V dropped 0 bases and J dropped 8 bases, with 14 bases sitting between them. The CDR3 covers 15 residues. From germline, CDR1 is MGHRA and CDR2 YSYEKL. The CDR3 DNA sequence: TGCGCCAGCAGCCAAGATAGGGCAGGGGTGGACACCATATATTTT. Protein sequence: CASSQDRAGVDTIYF.

The J gene is TRBJ1-2, the V gene TRBV5-1; D perhaps matches TRBD1 (6 bases). This CDR3 comprises 13 residues. Trimming removed 3 bases from V and 8 bases from J, with 14 bases in between. Germline loops: CDR1 SGHRS, CDR2 YFSETQ. This chain's CDR3 is CASSSTDRSGYTF. The CDR3 nucleotides read TGCGCCAGCAGCTCCACGGACAGATCGGGCTACACCTTC.

J is TRBJ2-7 and V is TRBV7-9; D gene ambiguous. Germline V gives CDR1 SEHNR, CDR2 FQNEAQ (reference sequence). Trimming pared 5 bases from V and 3 bases from J, leaving 8 bases between. The CDR3 contains 12 residues. This chain's CDR3 is CASSQARYEQYF. CDR3 nucleotides: TGTGCCAGCAGCCAGGCACGCTACGAGCAGTACTTC.

With respect to this clone: The identical CDR3 is also encoded by other nucleotide sequences in the sample. This chain joins TRBV24-1 and TRBJ1-5, with 7 bases lining up with TRBD1. Per germline, CDR1 KGHDR and CDR2 SFDVKD. This CDR3 is built from 14 residues. With 3 bases clipped from V and 4 bases from J, the junction kept 2 bases outside the gene matches. The CDR3 DNA reads TGTGCCACCAGTGATCCGACAGGGAATCAGCCCCAGCATTTT. Translation gives CATSDPTGNQPQHF.

The chain links TRBV7-9 to TRBJ1-2; D unresolved. This CDR3 is 12 amino acids long. Germline lookup yields CDR1 SEHNR and CDR2 FQNEAQ (reference sequence). Trimming shortened V by 8 bases and J by 6 bases, and 13 bases separated the two germline ends. Here the CDR3 DNA reads TGTGCCAGCGCTACCGATTCGAATGGCTACACCTTC. This codes for CASATDSNGYTF.

The V and J genes are TRBV14 and TRBJ2-2; maybe TRBD2 (5 bases). Trimming shortened V by 4 bases and J by 6 bases, and 18 bases separated the two germline ends. This CDR3 has 16 amino acids. Germline CDR1 is SGHDN and CDR2 is FVKESK. DNA of the CDR3: TGTGCCAGCAGCCCAGCGGAGACATGGATAGCCGGGGAGCTGTTTTTT. This translates into CASSPAETWIAGELFF.

This clone occurred many times. V usage is TRBV2 and J usage is TRBJ2-7, with D tentatively TRBD2 (5 bases). Trimming shortened V by 7 bases and J by 6 bases, and 19 bases separated the two germline ends. The CDR3 length is 14 residues. Germline-derived CDR1 and CDR2 are SNHLY and FYNNEI. In nucleotides, the CDR3 is TGTGCCAGCAAGCCACTAGGGCCAAGCGGCGAGCAGTACTTC. As protein: CASKPLGPSGEQYF.

There are a few counts of this clone. The chain links TRBV4-2 to TRBJ1-2; tentative D call: TRBD1 (5 bases). Trimming took 0 bases from V and 4 from J, leaving 12 bases between them. The CDR3 has 15 residues. Germline CDR1 LGHNA, CDR2 YNFKEQ. The CDR3 nucleotides read TGTGCCAGCAGCCAAGATAGGGAGGGGACCTATGGCTACACCTTC. The encoded protein is CASSQDREGTYGYTF.

The chain couples TRBV19 to TRBJ1-6; possible D gene TRBD1, 6 bases. The germline V gene encodes CDR1 LNHDA and CDR2 SQIVND (reference sequence). This CDR3 contains 14 residues. V lost 7 bases and J 5 bases, leaving 12 bases between the germline ends. The CDR3 protein is CASTADRNNSPLHF. The CDR3 coding sequence is TGTGCCAGTACCGCGGACAGAAATAATTCACCCCTCCACTTT.

This chain uses TRBV7-2 with TRBJ1-6, with 7 bases identical to TRBD1. CDR1 is SGHTA, CDR2 FQGNSA, per germline. The CDR3 sequence is 19 residues long. V was pared by 6 bases and J by 11 bases, with 25 bases of the junction left unmatched. The CDR3, as DNA: TGTGCCAGCAGATGGGACGACAGGGTCCCCAACTCCAACACTCCACCCCTCCACTTT. Protein sequence: CASRWDDRVPNSNTPPLHF.

The chain has TRBV27 and TRBJ1-2; 8 bases line up with TRBD1. The V gene end was trimmed by 6 bases and the J gene end by 3 bases; junction bases not matched to a gene: 9. This CDR3 has 15 amino acids. CDR1 is MNHEY, CDR2 SMNVEV, per germline (reference sequence). CDR3 sequence reads: CASRRTGLEDYGYTF. CDR3 bases: TGTGCCAGCAGGCGGACAGGGTTGGAGGACTATGGCTACACCTTC.

The chain uses TRBV5-6 and TRBJ2-3, with D possibly TRBD2 on 6 matching bases. V was pared by 2 bases and J by 2 bases, with 15 bases between. The CDR3 contains 16 residues. CDR1 SGHDT and CDR2 YYEEEE come from the germline V gene. The CDR3 is CASSFGSGGYTDTQYF. The CDR3 DNA reads TGTGCCAGCAGCTTCGGTTCCGGGGGATACACAGATACGCAGTATTTT.

This chain joins TRBV3-1 (or the pseudogene TRBV3-2) and TRBJ1-2; D call uncertain. V was clipped by 4 bases and J by 3 bases, with 15 bases between them. Looked up from germline, CDR1 is LGHDT and CDR2 is YNNKEL (reference sequence). There are 15 residues in the CDR3. The CDR3 spells CASSPTSGSYYGYTF. In DNA, the CDR3 is TGTGCCAGCAGCCCCACCTCCGGGAGTTACTATGGCTACACCTTC.

The genes are TRBV2 and TRBJ1-2; tentative D call: TRBD1 (6 bases). The CDR3 length is 14 residues. The germline V gene encodes CDR1 SNHLY and CDR2 FYNNEI. Trimming pared 5 bases from V and 0 bases from J, leaving 10 bases between. CDR3 in amino acids: CASSNRAANYGYTF. The CDR3 DNA follows: TGTGCCAGCAGTAACAGGGCAGCTAACTATGGCTACACCTTC.